The 30 T cell receptor beta chains below all came from one sample that was sequenced in a study of T cell repertoires in aging, cancer and after chemotherapy. A mixed TRB-A/B primer pool amplified rearranged TRB by multiplex touch-down PCR. TCRdb reprocessed the multiplex PCR reads with MiXCR, giving one entry per CDR3 protein. The sample consists of more than 10,000 distinct CDR3 sequences, around 20% of them appearing once. Peripheral blood genomic DNA, not sorted cells or RNA, was the template. The material sequenced was blood. These receptors were obtained from a human donor in good health.

On this clonotype itself: Given a much more abundant clone one base away, this may be a read error. This CDR3 is CASSDILDTEAFF. The CDR3 DNA reads as TGTGCCAGCTCAGACATTTTGGACACTGAAGCTTTCTTT. The chain carries TRBV6-6 and TRBJ1-1; D not certain. Between the trimmed V and J ends, which lost 8 bases and 3 bases, there was a span of 13 bases. The germline gives CDR1 MNHNY, CDR2 SVGAGI (reference sequence). CDR3 length: 13 amino acids.

V usage is TRBV7-2 and J usage is TRBJ2-3; 10 bases agree with TRBD2. Germline-derived CDR1 and CDR2 are SGHTA and FQGNSA. J gave up 6 bases and V 3 bases, and 9 bases lay outside the gene matches. The CDR3 is 16 residues long. The CDR3, as DNA: TGTGCCAGCAGCTTGGGAACTAGCGGGGAAGGGGATACGCAGTATTTT. This encodes CASSLGTSGEGDTQYF.

By its share, this clonotype is medium-sized. The chain is built from TRBV27 and TRBJ2-7; D not certain. This CDR3 contains 14 residues. The V end was cut by 5 bases, the J end by 4 bases, with 15 bases between. Germline V CDR1 and CDR2: MNHEY, SMNVEV (reference sequence). CDR3 coding DNA: TGTGCCAGCAGTGCCGCCGGATTCAGGTACGAGCAGTACTTC. Amino acid sequence: CASSAAGFRYEQYF.

This clonotype appeared a few times. The rearrangement links TRBV30 to TRBJ2-3; D not resolved. This CDR3 spans 13 amino acids. The germline V gene encodes CDR1 GTSNPN and CDR2 SVGIG (reference sequence). Trimming shortened V by 0 bases and J by 4 bases, and 8 bases separated the two germline ends. Here the CDR3 reads CAWSVAGADTQYF. CDR3 in DNA: TGTGCCTGGAGTGTGGCTGGGGCAGATACGCAGTATTTT.

This clonotype turned up a few times. V gene TRBV5-4 combines with J gene TRBJ1-1; D is possibly TRBD1 (5 bases). The CDR3 spans 13 residues. V was clipped by 2 bases and J by 8 bases, with 13 bases between them. Germline CDR1 and CDR2: SGHNT and YYREEE (reference sequence). The CDR3 nucleotides read TGTGCCAGCAGCTTCTCCCAGGGATCCGAAGCTTTCTTT. This sequence encodes CASSFSQGSEAFF. The variable domain in full, with the rest retrieved from reference TRBV5-4 and TRBJ1-1, is ETGVTQSPTHLIKTRGQQVTLRCSSQSGHNTVSWYQQALGQGPQFIFQYYREEENGRGNFPPRFSGLQFPNYSSELNVNALELDDSALYLCASSFSQGSEAFFGQGTRLTVV.

The chain employs TRBV20-1 and TRBJ1-1; no clear D gene. Trimming left V 0 bases short and J 0 bases short, with 8 bases between. Germline assignment: CDR1 DFQATT and CDR2 SNEGSKA (reference sequence). This CDR3 spans 14 amino acids. CDR3 coding DNA: TGCAGTGCTAGAGATAGCGGTTTGAACACTGAAGCTTTCTTT. Amino acid sequence: CSARDSGLNTEAFF.

By share, this clonotype counts as medium-sized (0.01 to 0.1%). The genes are TRBV6-6 and TRBJ2-7; 7 nucleotides match TRBD1. The CDR3 has 19 amino acids. J was trimmed by 0 bases and V by 2 bases; bases with no gene match: 16. CDR1 MNHNY and CDR2 SVGAGI come from the germline V gene (reference sequence). CDR3 DNA: TGTGCCAGCAGTTACAACCCCACCGGGACAGCTTACAGCTCCTACGAGCAGTACTTC. Translation gives CASSYNPTGTAYSSYEQYF.

The chain links TRBV18 to TRBJ2-7; 8 positions match TRBD2. CDR3 length equals 17 residues. V gave up 5 bases and J gave up 3 bases; unmatched junction bases: 15. Germline V gives CDR1 KGHSH, CDR2 LQKENI. The CDR3 DNA reads as TGTGCCAGCTCAACAGGAACCGGGGGGGCCGGGGGCTACGAGCAGTACTTC. As protein: CASSTGTGGAGGYEQYF.

This clonotype has at least ten counts. This rearrangement joins TRBV19 to TRBJ1-1; the D is unclear. V was shortened by 7 bases and J by 1 base, with 13 bases between the two germline ends. The CDR3 consists of 14 residues. In germline, CDR1 is LNHDA, CDR2 SQIVND (reference sequence). The CDR3 sequence: CASIEWGRNTEAFF. The CDR3 DNA reads as TGTGCCAGTATCGAATGGGGAAGGAACACTGAAGCTTTCTTT. Filled out from reference TRBV19 and TRBJ1-1, the complete variable domain reads DGGITQSPKYLFRKEGQNVTLSCEQNLNHDAMYWYRQDPGQGLRLIYYSQIVNDFQKGDIAEGYSVSREKKESFPLTVTSAQKNPTAFYLCASIEWGRNTEAFFGQGTRLTVV.

Ten or more counts support this clonotype. The chain recombines TRBV12-3 or TRBV12-4 with TRBJ2-1; weak D call: TRBD1 (5 bases). Trimming took off 5 bases at V and 1 base at J, with 12 bases between the two ends. This CDR3 is built from 15 residues. As DNA, the CDR3 is TGTGCCAGCAGTGCAGGGTACCCGTCCTACAATGAGCAGTTCTTC. Translation gives CASSAGYPSYNEQFF.

This clonotype has only a few counts. The V gene is TRBV5-1, the J gene TRBJ2-1; D is unclear. V was clipped by 0 bases and J by 0 bases, with 16 bases between them. Germline V gene data show CDR1 as SGHRS and CDR2 as YFSETQ. The CDR3 runs 18 residues. CDR3 amino acids: CASSLEFRARSSYNEQFF. The CDR3 DNA reads as TGCGCCAGCAGCTTGGAGTTTAGGGCCAGAAGCTCCTACAATGAGCAGTTCTTC.

The V gene is TRBV25-1, the J gene TRBJ2-1; D not resolved. Germline V lookup: CDR1 MGHDK, CDR2 SYGVNS. The CDR3 covers 15 residues. Trimming removed 4 bases from V and 7 bases from J, with 17 bases in between. CDR3 protein: CASSGWGDGLNEQFF. For the CDR3, the DNA is TGTGCCAGCAGTGGATGGGGTGACGGGTTAAATGAGCAGTTCTTC. The full variable domain, in which reference TRBV25-1 and TRBJ2-1 provide the parts outside the CDR3, is EADIYQTPRYLVIGTGKKITLECSQTMGHDKMYWYQQDPGMELHLIHYSYGVNSTEKGDLSSESTVSRIRTEHFPLTLESARPSHTSQYLCASSGWGDGLNEQFFGPGTRLTVL.

The V gene is TRBV6-6, the J gene TRBJ1-3; D is uncertain. The V gene's germline CDR1 is MNHNY and CDR2 SVGAGI (reference sequence). V was cut by 0 bases and J by 0 bases, with 6 bases left in between. The CDR3 totals 15 residues. In nucleotides, the CDR3 is TGTGCCAGCAGTTACTCAGTAGACTCTGGAAACACCATATATTTT. This codes for CASSYSVDSGNTIYF.

This clonotype is labeled medium-sized. V and J are TRBV6-4 and TRBJ1-6; 7 positions match TRBD1. Germline CDR1 is MRHNA and CDR2 is SNTAGT. The CDR3 has 14 amino acids. V shed 5 bases, J shed 6 bases, and the junction held 4 bases outside the gene matches. The CDR3 loop reads CASSSTGRNSPLHF. As DNA, the CDR3 is TGTGCCAGCAGTTCGACAGGGCGTAATTCACCCCTCCACTTT.

Within the sample, this clonotype is medium-sized. The gene calls are TRBV19 and TRBJ1-2; D unresolved. Germline V lookup: CDR1 LNHDA, CDR2 SQIVND (reference sequence). V was clipped by 3 bases and J by 4 bases, with 15 bases between them. The CDR3 spans 15 residues. The chain's CDR3 is CASSMGSGYPYGYTF. DNA for the CDR3: TGTGCCAGTAGTATGGGCAGTGGGTACCCCTATGGCTACACCTTC. The full variable domain, its missing parts supplied by reference TRBV19 and TRBJ1-2, is DGGITQSPKYLFRKEGQNVTLSCEQNLNHDAMYWYRQDPGQGLRLIYYSQIVNDFQKGDIAEGYSVSREKKESFPLTVTSAQKNPTAFYLCASSMGSGYPYGYTFGSGTRLTVV.

In its sample, this clonotype ranks as medium-sized. The chain recombines TRBV20-1 with TRBJ2-7; TRBD2 is a possible D gene (6 bases). The CDR3 loop spans 14 amino acids. In germline, CDR1 is DFQATT, CDR2 SNEGSKA (reference sequence). The V gene lost 0 bases and the J gene lost 4 bases, with 13 bases spanning the gap. The chain's CDR3 is CSAREPELAYEQYF. The CDR3 nucleotides are TGCAGTGCTAGAGAGCCGGAACTAGCTTACGAGCAGTACTTC.

To note about this clonotype: A much larger clonotype is one base distant, so this may be a read error. The chain couples TRBV7-6 to TRBJ2-7; D perhaps matches TRBD2 (6 bases). Trimming left V 5 bases short and J 1 base short, with 9 bases between. The CDR3 totals 13 residues. Per germline, CDR1 SGHVS and CDR2 FNYEAQ. This CDR3 is CASSSGHSYEQYF. In DNA form, the CDR3 reads TGTGCCAGCAGCAGCGGGCATTCCTACGAGCAGTACTTC.

Sample share makes this clonotype medium-sized. The chain is built from TRBV30 and TRBJ1-6; D is unresolved. Germline CDR1 and CDR2: GTSNPN and SVGIG (reference sequence). V gave up 5 bases and J gave up 6 bases, with 14 bases separating them. This CDR3 has 14 residues. The CDR3 protein is CAWERGSGNSPLHF. The CDR3 coding sequence is TGTGCCTGGGAACGGGGTTCTGGTAATTCACCCCTCCACTTT.

The chain links TRBV5-1 to TRBJ1-1; D gene ambiguous. The CDR3 totals 16 residues. Trimming took 0 bases from V and 2 from J, leaving 14 bases between them. Germline CDR1 SGHRS, CDR2 YFSETQ. CDR3 bases: TGCGCCAGCAGCTTGGGGGTACGAGAGTTCAACACTGAAGCTTTCTTT. Translated: CASSLGVREFNTEAFF.

Only a few counts were recorded for this clonotype. This chain links TRBV7-2 with TRBJ2-5; 8 bases are shared with TRBD1. This CDR3 has 15 amino acids. The J segment lost 4 bases and the V segment lost 5 bases, leaving 9 bases of the junction unmatched. Per germline, CDR1 SGHTA and CDR2 FQGNSA. The CDR3 nucleotides are TGTGCCAGCAGCCCGGGTCAGGGGGCCCCAGAGACCCAGTACTTC. Translated, it gives CASSPGQGAPETQYF.

This clonotype is classed as medium-sized (0.01 to 0.1%). This rearrangement joins TRBV19 to TRBJ2-7, with 9 nucleotides matching TRBD1. The CDR3 extends over 13 amino acids. J was trimmed by 2 bases and V by 10 bases; bases with no gene match: 6. Germline loops: CDR1 LNHDA, CDR2 SQIVND (reference sequence). CDR3 loop: CATWDRETYEQYF. In DNA form, the CDR3 reads TGTGCCACCTGGGACAGGGAGACCTACGAGCAGTACTTC. Full variable domain (outside the CDR3, taken from reference TRBV19 and TRBJ2-7): DGGITQSPKYLFRKEGQNVTLSCEQNLNHDAMYWYRQDPGQGLRLIYYSQIVNDFQKGDIAEGYSVSREKKESFPLTVTSAQKNPTAFYLCATWDRETYEQYFGPGTRLTVT.

This clonotype came up a few times. The rearrangement uses TRBV6-1 and TRBJ1-5; TRBD1 is a possible D gene (5 bases). Per germline, CDR1 MNHNS and CDR2 SASEGT. With 1 base removed from V and 9 bases from J, the gap between germline ends came to 22 bases. The CDR3 sequence is 17 residues long. CDR3 sequence: CASSEGPPGQGLWPQHF. For the CDR3, the DNA is TGTGCCAGCAGTGAAGGTCCCCCGGGGCAGGGTCTTTGGCCCCAGCATTTT.

V and J are TRBV5-1 and TRBJ2-7, with D tentatively TRBD1 (7 bases). The germline V gene has CDR1 SGHRS and CDR2 YFSETQ. V was cut by 0 bases and J by 4 bases, with 14 bases left in between. CDR3 length equals 15 residues. DNA of the CDR3: TGCGCCAGCAGCTTGGAAGGCCAGGGGGGTTACGAGCAGTACTTC. Its protein is CASSLEGQGGYEQYF.

Within the sample, this clonotype is medium-sized (0.01 to 0.1%). A read error may produce the germline difference seen at one junction end. The chain joins TRBV13 to TRBJ2-7; TRBD1 matches at 7 bases. Germline V gene data show CDR1 as PRHDT and CDR2 as FYEKMQ (reference sequence). The CDR3 loop spans 11 amino acids. In DNA form, the CDR3 reads TGTGCCAGCAGCCAAGGGGGCAGGCGACGCTTC. It yields the protein CASSQGGRRRF.

The V gene is TRBV12-3 or TRBV12-4, the J gene TRBJ1-1, with TRBD1 identical over 8 bases. CDR3 length equals 13 residues. The junction had 1 base not matched to a gene; V was cut back by 3 bases and J by 4 bases. CDR3 loop: CASSFQGATEAFF. CDR3 DNA: TGTGCCAGCAGTTTCCAGGGGGCCACTGAAGCTTTCTTT.

By frequency in the sample, this clonotype is medium-sized. The J gene is TRBJ2-1, the V gene TRBV29-1; D is unresolved. This CDR3 spans 12 amino acids. Germline V gene sequence: CDR1 SQVTM, CDR2 ANQGSEA. The germline V and J ends were trimmed by 3 bases and 10 bases, with 13 bases remaining between them. CDR3 sequence: CSVDRFSEEQFF. The CDR3, as DNA: TGCAGCGTTGATCGGTTCTCTGAGGAGCAGTTCTTC.

By its share, this clonotype is medium-sized. The rearrangement links TRBV6-6 to TRBJ2-3; D tentatively reads TRBD1 or TRBD2 (5 bases each). CDR1 is MNHNY, CDR2 SVGAGI, per germline (reference sequence). Trimming took 6 bases from V and 0 from J, leaving 13 bases between them. The CDR3 is 15 amino acids. The CDR3 coding sequence is TGTGCCAGCAGCTACGGTGGGGACAGCACAGATACGCAGTATTTT. Translation gives CASSYGGDSTDTQYF.

This clonotype was picked up a small number of times. This chain links TRBV10-3 with TRBJ2-5; D is ambiguous. Looked up from germline, CDR1 is ENHRY and CDR2 is SYGVKD. This CDR3 has 13 amino acids. Trimming removed 5 bases at V and 0 bases at J, with 7 bases between. CDR3 loop: CAISTINQETQYF. CDR3 nucleotide sequence: TGTGCCATCAGTACCATAAACCAAGAGACCCAGTACTTC.

Worth noting for this clonotype: This may stem from a read error, because a much larger clone lies one nucleotide away. The V gene is TRBV20-1, the J gene TRBJ2-2; no definite D call. In germline, CDR1 is DFQATT, CDR2 SNEGSKA (reference sequence). The CDR3 loop spans 15 amino acids. Deletions cut 6 bases from V and 6 bases from J, with 20 bases between. CDR3: CSARGPERYAGELFF. The CDR3 DNA sequence: TGCAGTGCACGTGGGCCCGAACGGTACGCCGGGGAGCTGTTTTTT.

The gene calls are TRBV7-2 and TRBJ1-1; D is unclear. CDR1 and CDR2 (germline): SGHTA, FQGNSA. The CDR3 contains 14 residues. V lost 4 bases to trimming and J lost 0 bases, with 9 bases between them. CDR3 nucleotide sequence: TGTGCCAGCAGCTGGGCCCCATTGAACACTGAAGCTTTCTTT. Encoded protein: CASSWAPLNTEAFF.